The entry below describes one T cell receptor (beta chain). Its antigen is still unknown. The data belong to a study of T cell responses to AZD1222 COVID-19 vaccine. General study results and limits: None of the repertoires were sampled until the peak T cell response had passed. Increased Spike-specific TCR breadth and depth were observed after two AZD1222 doses. Clonal diversity was possibly underestimated; the donors were predominantly white British and more often female. Nearly half of the spike-specific TCRs reportedly recognize variant regions that carry no mutations.

Data came from immunoSEQ multiplex PCR; TCRdb stores just in-frame clones and leaves some out. The sample lists 150,000 to 200,000 clones, approximately 90% occurring once. Deletions cut 7 bases from V and 4 bases from J, with 7 bases between. The CDR3 runs 11 residues. The germline V gene encodes CDR1 MNHEY and CDR2 SVGAGI. The sequence came from an adult in good health. Sequencing was performed on peripheral blood, taken on day 0 of AZD1222 vaccination. The chain recombines TRBV6-5 with TRBJ1-2; possibly TRBD1 for D (5 bases). The CDR3 region is CASKGSYGYTF. DNA for the CDR3: TGTGCCAGCAAGGGGTCCTATGGCTACACCTTC.